The rows below give T cell receptor beta chains drawn from one sample of a study of cytomegalovirus exposure and HLA in healthy donors. TCRdb's table, derived via immunoSEQ multiplex PCR, lists solely in-frame clones and lacks some. The sample records approximately 150,000 clones, about 80% being singletons. Sequences were obtained from PBMCs. The receptors originated from a woman aged 50 to 60 in good health and CMV-seronegative. The CDR3 runs from the conserved cysteine through the conserved F or W. Fields, in order: J gene, clone size, V gene, D gene, CDR3 DNA, CDR3 protein. The D gene is left open where the match is weak. Clone size appears in some rows only: once, few, many, or a class for an expanded clone.

TRBJ1-1,.,TRBV7-3,.,TGTGCCAGCAGCTCGGACATAGGGGCTTTCTTT,CASSSDIGAFF
TRBJ1-1,.,TRBV6-6,.,TGTGCCAGCAGATTGCGACAGAACCCTGGCACTGAAGCTTTCTTT,CASRLRQNPGTEAFF
TRBJ1-1,.,TRBV29-1,.,TGCAGCGCTCGGGGGGGGGAGAACACTGAAGCTTTCTTT,CSARGGENTEAFF
TRBJ1-2,.,TRBV4-3,.,TGCGCCAGCAGCCATATGACGTATGAGGTTGTAGGCTACACCTTC,CASSHMTYEVVGYTF
TRBJ2-7,.,TRBV9,.,TGTGCCAGCAGCGTAGATGTTGCGGGTATCTACGAGCAGTACTTC,CASSVDVAGIYEQYF
TRBJ2-1,.,TRBV7-2,.,TGTGCCAGCAGCTTAGCGCTAACCCGCCGGCTAGCGAGGTACAATGAGCAGTTCTTC,CASSLALTRRLARYNEQFF
TRBJ2-7,few,TRBV7-9,TRBD2,TGTGCCAGCAGCTTAGTTGAACTAGCGGGACTCGAGCAGTACTTC,CASSLVELAGLEQYF
TRBJ2-7,.,TRBV28,.,TGTGCCAGCAGTCTAAGCGGTCTTCCAGGTTCCTACGAGCAGTACTTC,CASSLSGLPGSYEQYF
TRBJ1-1,.,TRBV9,.,TGTGCCAGCAGCGTAGCCGACATTGCGAACACTGAAGCTTTCTTT,CASSVADIANTEAFF
TRBJ1-4,.,TRBV11-3,.,TGTGCCAGCAGCTTATTCGGGGAAAAACTGTTTTTT,CASSLFGEKLFF
TRBJ2-5,.,TRBV2,.,TGTGCCAGAAGCCGGGTATCACTATCACAAGAGACCCAGTACTTC,CARSRVSLSQETQYF
TRBJ1-3,.,TRBV7-2,.,TGTGCCAGCAGTGGGAGTGGTGGAAACACCATATATTTT,CASSGSGGNTIYF
TRBJ2-5,.,TRBV15,TRBD1,TGTGCCACCAGCCGTGGGACAGACAGAACTCAAGAGACCCAGTACTTC,CATSRGTDRTQETQYF
TRBJ1-1,once,TRBV11-3,.,TGTGCCAGCAGCTTGGTACGGGAGACTGAAGCTTTCTTT,CASSLVRETEAFF
TRBJ2-7,.,TRBV7-2,TRBD1,TGTGCCAGCAGCTTAAGAGGGACAGGTGGGGGAGTCCCCTACGAGCAGTACTTC,CASSLRGTGGGVPYEQYF
TRBJ2-1,.,TRBV30,.,TGTGCCTGGGGGCGGGGCTACTCCTACAATGAGCAGTTCTTC,CAWGRGYSYNEQFF